This T cell receptor beta chain is from a study of cytomegalovirus exposure and HLA in healthy donors. The study's findings and limits: The study recorded some 160 TCR beta chains that were cytomegalovirus-associated. Later work found that TCR association rates differed between HLA loci; DRB1 had the most and HLA-C the fewest.

Healthy bone marrow donors made up the donors. CDR3 length: 13 residues. Germline V gene sequence: CDR1 ENHRY, CDR2 SYGVKD. After removal of 11 bases from V and 1 base from J, the junction contained 4 bases not matched to a gene. A multiplex PCR was run with 60 Vbeta primers and 13 Jbeta primers. Sequencing used immunoSEQ multiplex PCR; TCRdb keeps in-frame clones, though not all of them. The sample includes around 55,000 clones, about three quarters of them seen just once. Worth noting for this clone: Its antigen is still unknown.

The receptor's source is a female donor in good health and CMV-seronegative. The chain uses TRBV10-3 and TRBJ2-3; 9 bases map to TRBD2. The sample comprised PBMCs. This chain's CDR3 is CALKREGTDTQYF. The DNA for the CDR3 is TGTGCCTTGAAGCGGGAGGGCACAGATACGCAGTATTTT.